The 11 T cell receptor beta chains below all came from one sample that was sequenced in a study of blood T cell repertoires in COVID-19. Some clones are missing from TCRdb's copy, which holds only in-frame ones; the method was immunoSEQ multiplex PCR. This table has approximately 210,000 clones, around 82% appearing once. Specimen: PBMCs or T cells enriched from blood (not recorded which). The source is a woman aged 50 to 60 with acute COVID-19.

The chain has TRBV5-5 and TRBJ2-1; a weak D match, TRBD2 (5 bases). V lost 2 bases to trimming and J lost 0 bases, with 9 bases between them. There are 15 residues in the CDR3. The germline V gene encodes CDR1 SGHKS and CDR2 YYEKEE (reference sequence). CDR3 nucleotide sequence: TGTGCCAGCAGCTTACTAGTAAGCTCCTACAATGAGCAGTTCTTC. Its protein is CASSLLVSSYNEQFF.

This rearrangement joins TRBV5-1 to TRBJ2-5, with D uncertain. Looked up from germline, CDR1 is SGHRS and CDR2 is YFSETQ. V lost 5 bases to trimming and J lost 3 bases, with 8 bases between them. CDR3 length: 12 amino acids. Written as DNA, the CDR3 is TGCGCCAGCAGACCCACGGAAGAGACCCAGTACTTC. Its protein product is CASRPTEETQYF.

This chain uses TRBV2 with TRBJ2-4; possibly TRBD1 for D (6 bases). Trimming took 8 bases from V and 9 from J, leaving 11 bases between them. The germline CDR1 and CDR2 sequences are SNHLY and FYNNEI. This CDR3 has 11 residues. The CDR3 loop reads CASWGQGIQYF. CDR3 bases: TGTGCCAGCTGGGGACAAGGCATTCAGTACTTC.

The chain carries TRBV7-8 and TRBJ1-3, with no clear D. Trimming took 6 bases from V and 0 from J, leaving 18 bases between them. This CDR3 is built from 17 residues. In germline, CDR1 is SGHVS, CDR2 FQNEAQ. The CDR3, as DNA: TGTGCCAGCAGTTACTATCTGCAAGGCTTCTCTGGAAACACCATATATTTT. Protein: CASSYYLQGFSGNTIYF.

The V gene is TRBV4-1, the J gene TRBJ2-1, with D perhaps matching TRBD1 (6 bases). This CDR3 region has 11 residues. Germline CDR1 MGHRA, CDR2 YSYEKL. Trimming cost V 6 bases and J 9 bases, with 9 bases left between them. The CDR3 reads CASRQGSEQFF. The CDR3 DNA is TGCGCCAGCAGGCAGGGGAGTGAGCAGTTCTTC.

The chain combines TRBV19 with TRBJ1-1; 9 bases are shared with TRBD1. The V segment lost 6 bases and the J segment 13 bases; nucleotides outside the gene matches: 15. CDR3 length equals 14 residues. Germline loops: CDR1 LNHDA, CDR2 SQIVND (reference sequence). CDR3 residues: CASSHGRDRADLFF. The CDR3 DNA reads TGTGCCAGTAGCCATGGCCGGGACAGGGCTGATCTTTTCTTT.

In this sample, this clone turned up a few times. The V and J genes are TRBV2 and TRBJ1-5, with 7 bases identical to TRBD1. Germline-derived CDR1 and CDR2 are SNHLY and FYNNEI. Trimming took 3 bases from V and 7 from J; bases not matched to a gene: 9. The CDR3 spans 15 residues. Here the CDR3 reads CASSDRQGARQPQHF. As DNA, the CDR3 is TGTGCCAGCAGTGATCGACAGGGAGCCCGGCAGCCCCAGCATTTT.

The chain couples TRBV19 to TRBJ2-2, with TRBD1 identical over 7 bases. The germline V gene encodes CDR1 LNHDA and CDR2 SQIVND (reference sequence). CDR3 length: 18 amino acids. The trim removed 7 bases at V and 5 bases at J, leaving 19 bases unmatched. CDR3 in DNA: TGTGCCAGTATGAGGTTGGGACAGAGTCCAAAGGGTACCGGGGAGCTGTTTTTT. This gives the protein CASMRLGQSPKGTGELFF.

This clone was detected a few times. This chain joins TRBV7-8 and TRBJ2-4; 10 bases match TRBD2. This CDR3 comprises 16 residues. Per the germline V gene, CDR1 is SGHVS and CDR2 is FQNEAQ. After removal of 6 bases from V and 0 bases from J, the junction contained 5 bases not matched to a gene. The CDR3 DNA is TGTGCCAGCAGTCTAGCGGGGGCCTTAGCCAAAAACATTCAGTACTTC. Protein: CASSLAGALAKNIQYF.

The chain links TRBV18 to TRBJ1-2, with 7 bases matching TRBD1. Germline V CDR1 and CDR2: KGHSH, LQKENI. V shed 3 bases and J 8 bases; nucleotides not matched to a gene: 12. This CDR3 has 15 residues. CDR3: CASSPAILTGKGYTF. In DNA form, the CDR3 reads TGTGCCAGCTCACCCGCCATATTGACAGGGAAAGGCTACACCTTC.

This clone was seen once. V and J are TRBV4-3 and TRBJ1-4; D not resolved. The CDR3 is 15 amino acids. Trimming took off 0 bases at V and 1 base at J, with 6 bases between the two ends. Germline assignment: CDR1 LGHNA and CDR2 YSLEER. The CDR3 DNA reads as TGCGCCAGCAGCCAAGACGGCGGAACTAATGAAAAACTGTTTTTT. Amino acid sequence: CASSQDGGTNEKLFF.